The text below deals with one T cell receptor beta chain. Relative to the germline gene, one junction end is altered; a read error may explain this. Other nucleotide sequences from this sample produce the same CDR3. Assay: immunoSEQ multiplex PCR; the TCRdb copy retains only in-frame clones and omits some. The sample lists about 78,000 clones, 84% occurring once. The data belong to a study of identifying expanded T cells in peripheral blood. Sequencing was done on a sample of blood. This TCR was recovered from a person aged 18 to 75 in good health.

The CDR3 protein is CASSLTRPTEAFF. CDR3 sequence (DNA): TGTGCCAGTAGTTTAACGCGGCCCACTGAAGCTTTCTTT. The chain joins TRBV6-6 to TRBJ1-1; D unresolved. The CDR3 spans 13 residues. Germline CDR1 is MNHNY and CDR2 is SVGAGI (reference sequence).